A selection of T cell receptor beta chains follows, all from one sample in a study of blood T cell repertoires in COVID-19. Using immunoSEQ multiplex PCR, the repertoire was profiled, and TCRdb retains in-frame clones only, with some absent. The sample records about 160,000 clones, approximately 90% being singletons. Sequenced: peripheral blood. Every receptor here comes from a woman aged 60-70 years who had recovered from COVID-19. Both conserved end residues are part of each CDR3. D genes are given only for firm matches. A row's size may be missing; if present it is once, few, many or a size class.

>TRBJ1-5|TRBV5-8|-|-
CASSGRGRFNQPQHF
TGTGCCAGCAGCGGTCGGGGAAGATTCAATCAGCCCCAGCATTTT
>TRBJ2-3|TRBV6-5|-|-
CASRVGGAGTDTQYF
TGTGCCAGCAGAGTTGGGGGGGCGGGCACAGATACGCAGTATTTT
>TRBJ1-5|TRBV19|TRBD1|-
CASARDRNQPQHF
TGTGCCAGTGCAAGGGACAGAAATCAGCCCCAGCATTTT
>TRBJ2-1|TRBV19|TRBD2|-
CASSTQAGAYNEQFF
TGTGCCAGTAGTACTCAAGCGGGGGCCTACAATGAGCAGTTCTTC
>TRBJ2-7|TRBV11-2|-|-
CASSSPNGYEQYF
TGTGCCAGCAGCTCCCCAAACGGGTACGAGCAGTACTTC
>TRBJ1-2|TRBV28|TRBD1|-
CASSYGTGRGYTF
TGTGCCAGCAGTTACGGGACAGGGCGAGGCTACACCTTC
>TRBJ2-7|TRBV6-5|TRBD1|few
CASERGQTYEQYF
TGTGCCAGCGAAAGGGGACAGACCTACGAGCAGTACTTC
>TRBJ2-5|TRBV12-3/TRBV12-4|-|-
CASSLARETQYF
TGTGCCAGCAGTTTAGCGCGGGAGACCCAGTACTTC
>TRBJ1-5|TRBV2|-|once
CASSLREAQHF
TGTGCCAGCAGTTTACGGGAAGCCCAGCATTTT
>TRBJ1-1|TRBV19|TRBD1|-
CASRTSGGPSEAFF
TGTGCCAGTAGAACCTCAGGGGGCCCCTCCGAAGCTTTCTTT
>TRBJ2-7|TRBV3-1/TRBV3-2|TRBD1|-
CASSPRTGSYEQYF
TGTGCCAGCAGCCCCAGGACAGGCTCCTACGAGCAGTACTTC
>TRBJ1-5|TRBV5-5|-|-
CASSSAWASGRQPQHF
TGTGCCAGCAGCTCGGCTTGGGCCAGCGGTCGCCAGCCCCAGCATTTT
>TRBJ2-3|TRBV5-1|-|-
CASRLDGSSTDTQYF
TGCGCCAGCAGATTGGACGGTTCTAGCACAGATACGCAGTATTTT
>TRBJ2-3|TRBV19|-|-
CASSPGHWERDTQYF
TGTGCCAGTAGCCCGGGACATTGGGAGAGGGATACGCAGTATTTT
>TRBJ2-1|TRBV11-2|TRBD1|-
CASSLSLGQGNEQFF
TGTGCCAGCAGCTTAAGCCTTGGACAGGGGAATGAGCAGTTCTTC
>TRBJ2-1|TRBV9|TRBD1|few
CASSVARSGGADNEQFF
TGTGCCAGCAGCGTAGCTCGGTCAGGGGGCGCGGACAATGAGCAGTTCTTC
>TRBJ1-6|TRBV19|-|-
CASTEGSYNSPLHF
TGTGCCAGTACCGAGGGTTCCTATAATTCACCCCTCCACTTT
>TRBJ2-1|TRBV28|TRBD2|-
CASSFVSGVYNEQFF
TGTGCCAGCAGTTTCGTTAGCGGGGTGTACAATGAGCAGTTCTTC
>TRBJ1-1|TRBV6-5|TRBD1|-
CASSGGGPREAFF
TGTGCCAGCTCAGGAGGGGGCCCCCGGGAAGCTTTCTTT
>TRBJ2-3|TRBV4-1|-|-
CASSQASLITDTQYF
TGCGCCAGCAGCCAAGCTAGCCTAATCACAGATACGCAGTATTTT
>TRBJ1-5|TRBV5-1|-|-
CASSPDGGLRNQPQHF
TGCGCCAGCAGCCCGGACGGGGGTTTGCGCAATCAGCCCCAGCATTTT
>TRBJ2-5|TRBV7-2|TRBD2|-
CASFQGGSKETQYF
TGTGCCAGCTTCCAAGGCGGGAGTAAAGAGACCCAGTACTTC
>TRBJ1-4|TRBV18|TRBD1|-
CASSPQQGYEKLFF
TGTGCCAGCTCACCACAACAGGGGTATGAAAAACTGTTTTTT